Listed below are T cell receptor beta chains from one sample, sequenced in a study of blood T cell repertoires in COVID-19. TCRdb's copy holds only in-frame clones and misses some; the assay was immunoSEQ multiplex PCR. The sample carries about 150,000 clones, around 90% recorded once. Sample: PBMCs or T cells enriched from blood (not recorded which). These receptors originate from a woman aged 40 to 55 who had been exposed to COVID-19. CDR3s include the opening cysteine and the closing phenylalanine or tryptophan. The D gene is left open where the match is weak. The listing skips clone size in some rows; elsewhere it reads once, few, many or a size class.

cdr3_length	clone_size	v_call	j_call	d_call	cdr3_nt	cdr3_aa
14	NA	TRBV6-5	TRBJ1-5	TRBD1	TGTGCCAGCAGCTCCGGGACAGGGGGGCAGCCCCAGCATTTT	CASSSGTGGQPQHF
15	NA	TRBV4-3	TRBJ1-1	TRBD1	TGCGCCAGCAGCCAAGATGGACAGGGGAACACTGAAGCTTTCTTT	CASSQDGQGNTEAFF
11	few	TRBV20-1	TRBJ2-7	NA	TGCAGTGCCCGGAGGGTCGACGAGCAGTACTTC	CSARRVDEQYF
14	few	TRBV7-9	TRBJ1-6	NA	TGTGCCAGCAGCGCGGACAGTTCGAATTCACCCCTCCACTTT	CASSADSSNSPLHF
13	NA	TRBV6-5	TRBJ1-1	TRBD1	TGTGCCACGGACAGGGGGCTTAACACTGAAGCTTTCTTT	CATDRGLNTEAFF
13	NA	TRBV7-2	TRBJ1-1	TRBD1	TGTGCCAAGCCGGGACAGGGCTTGTCTGAAGCTTTCTTT	CAKPGQGLSEAFF
14	few	TRBV6-5	TRBJ1-5	NA	TGTGCCAGCAGTTACGGGCAGAAAAATCAGCCCCAGCATTTT	CASSYGQKNQPQHF
16	many	TRBV18	TRBJ2-1	TRBD2	TGTGCCAGCTCACCACGGGGGAGCGGGAGCTTCCATGAGCAGTTCTTC	CASSPRGSGSFHEQFF
15	few	TRBV14	TRBJ2-1	TRBD2	TGTGCCAGCAGCCGTAGCGGGGGGGTCAGGTATGAGCAGTTCTTC	CASSRSGGVRYEQFF
14	NA	TRBV18	TRBJ2-7	TRBD2	TGTGCCAGCTCGCCTAGCGGGATTAGGGGTGAGCAGTACTTC	CASSPSGIRGEQYF
14	NA	TRBV5-4	TRBJ1-3	TRBD1	TGTGCCAGCAGCCCCGGACAGGGAGGGGACACCATATATTTT	CASSPGQGGDTIYF
16	NA	TRBV9	TRBJ1-4	NA	TGTGCCAGCAGCGTAGCCTCGTCGGCAACTAATGAAAAACTGTTTTTT	CASSVASSATNEKLFF
13	NA	TRBV7-9	TRBJ2-4	NA	TGTGCCAGCAGCACCGGGGCCAAAAACATTCAGTACTTC	CASSTGAKNIQYF
16	NA	TRBV7-3	TRBJ2-5	TRBD2	TGTGCCAGCAGCTTTTCGGGACTAGCGGGCCAAGAGACCCAGTACTTC	CASSFSGLAGQETQYF
16	NA	TRBV5-1	TRBJ1-4	TRBD1	TGCGCCAGCAGCTTGCCTACTGGACAGGGCGGTGAAAAACTGTTTTTT	CASSLPTGQGGEKLFF
11	NA	TRBV6-6	TRBJ1-1	NA	TGTGCCAGCAGGGATACAGGGAAAGCTTTCTTT	CASRDTGKAFF
13	NA	TRBV6-5	TRBJ1-5	TRBD1	TGTGCCACCTGTCCAGGGGGCGGGCAGCCCCAGCATTTT	CATCPGGGQPQHF